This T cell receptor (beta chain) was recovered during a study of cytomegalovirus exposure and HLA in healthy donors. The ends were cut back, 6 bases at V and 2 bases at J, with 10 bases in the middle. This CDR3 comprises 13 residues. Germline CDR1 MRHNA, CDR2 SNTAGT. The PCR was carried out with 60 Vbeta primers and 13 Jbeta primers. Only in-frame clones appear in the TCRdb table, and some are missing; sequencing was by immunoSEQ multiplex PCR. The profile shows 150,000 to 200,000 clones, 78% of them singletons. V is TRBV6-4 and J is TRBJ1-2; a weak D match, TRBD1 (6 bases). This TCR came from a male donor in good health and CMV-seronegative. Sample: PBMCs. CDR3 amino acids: CASRQGRNYGYTF. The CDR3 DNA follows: TGTGCCAGCAGACAGGGACGGAACTATGGCTACACCTTC.